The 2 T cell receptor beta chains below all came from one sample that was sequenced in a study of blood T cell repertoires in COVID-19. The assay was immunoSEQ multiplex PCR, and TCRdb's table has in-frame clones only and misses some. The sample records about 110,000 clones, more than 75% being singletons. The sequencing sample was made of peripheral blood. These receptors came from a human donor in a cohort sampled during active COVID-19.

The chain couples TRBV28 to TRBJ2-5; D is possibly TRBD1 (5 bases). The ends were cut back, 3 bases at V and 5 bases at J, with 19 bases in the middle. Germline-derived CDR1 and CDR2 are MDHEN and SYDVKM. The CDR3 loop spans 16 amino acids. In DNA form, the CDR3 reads TGTGCCAGCAGTTTGACAGACCACTATCAAGTGGAGACCCAGTACTTC. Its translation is CASSLTDHYQVETQYF.

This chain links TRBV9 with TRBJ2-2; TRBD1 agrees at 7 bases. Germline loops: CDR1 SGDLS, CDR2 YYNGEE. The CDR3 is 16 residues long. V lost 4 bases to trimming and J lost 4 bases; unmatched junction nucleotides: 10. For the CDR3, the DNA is TGTGCCAGCAGCCCTCGAGACAGGGCGGGCACCGGGGAGCTGTTTTTT. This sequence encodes CASSPRDRAGTGELFF.